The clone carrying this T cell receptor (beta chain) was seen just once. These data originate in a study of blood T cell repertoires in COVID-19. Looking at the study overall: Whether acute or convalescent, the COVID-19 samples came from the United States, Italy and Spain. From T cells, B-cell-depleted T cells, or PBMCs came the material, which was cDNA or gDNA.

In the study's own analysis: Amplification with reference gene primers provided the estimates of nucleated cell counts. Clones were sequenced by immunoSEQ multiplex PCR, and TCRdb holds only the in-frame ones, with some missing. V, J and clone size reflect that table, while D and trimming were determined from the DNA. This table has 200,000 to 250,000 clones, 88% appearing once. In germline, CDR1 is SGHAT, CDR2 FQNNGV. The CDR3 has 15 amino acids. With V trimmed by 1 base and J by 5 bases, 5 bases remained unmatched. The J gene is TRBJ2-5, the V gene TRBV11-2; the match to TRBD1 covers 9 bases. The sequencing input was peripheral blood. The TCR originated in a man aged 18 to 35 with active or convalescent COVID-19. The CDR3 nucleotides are TGTGCCAGCAGCTTAGTTACAGGGGGCGCGGAGACCCAGTACTTC. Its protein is CASSLVTGGAETQYF.